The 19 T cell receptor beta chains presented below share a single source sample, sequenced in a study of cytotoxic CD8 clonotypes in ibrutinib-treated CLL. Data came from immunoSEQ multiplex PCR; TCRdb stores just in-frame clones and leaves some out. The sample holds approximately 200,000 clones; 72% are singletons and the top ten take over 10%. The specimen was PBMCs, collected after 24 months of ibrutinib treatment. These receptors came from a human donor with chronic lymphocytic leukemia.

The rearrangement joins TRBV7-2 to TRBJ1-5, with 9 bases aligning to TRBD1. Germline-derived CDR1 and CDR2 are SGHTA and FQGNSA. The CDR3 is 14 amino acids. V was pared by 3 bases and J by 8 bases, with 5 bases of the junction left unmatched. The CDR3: CASSLEGQGKPQHF. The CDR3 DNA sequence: TGTGCCAGCAGCTTGGAAGGACAGGGGAAGCCCCAGCATTTT.

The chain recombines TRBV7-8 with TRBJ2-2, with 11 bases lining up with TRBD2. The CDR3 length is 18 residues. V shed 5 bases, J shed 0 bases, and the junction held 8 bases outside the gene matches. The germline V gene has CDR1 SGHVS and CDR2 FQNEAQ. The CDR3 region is CASSPLRLAGSNTGELFF. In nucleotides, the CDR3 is TGTGCCAGCAGCCCACTCCGACTAGCGGGATCGAACACCGGGGAGCTGTTTTTT.

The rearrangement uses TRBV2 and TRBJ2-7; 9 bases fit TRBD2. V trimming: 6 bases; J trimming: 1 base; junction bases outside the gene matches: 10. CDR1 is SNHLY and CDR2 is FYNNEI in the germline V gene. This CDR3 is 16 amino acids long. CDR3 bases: TGTGCCAGCAGATCGTTTAGCGGGAGCCGATCCTACGAGCAGTACTTC. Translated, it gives CASRSFSGSRSYEQYF. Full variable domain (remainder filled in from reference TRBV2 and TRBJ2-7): EPEVTQTPSHQVTQMGQEVILRCVPISNHLYFYWYRQILGQKVEFLVSFYNNEISEKSEIFDDQFSVERPDGSNFTLKIRSTKLEDSAMYFCASRSFSGSRSYEQYFGPGTRLTVT.

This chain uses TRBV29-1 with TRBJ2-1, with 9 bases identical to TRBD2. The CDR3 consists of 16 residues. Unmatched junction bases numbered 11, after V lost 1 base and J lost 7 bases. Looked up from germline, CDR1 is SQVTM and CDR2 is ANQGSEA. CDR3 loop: CSVEVRSAGGRNEQFF. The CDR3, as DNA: TGCAGCGTTGAAGTAAGGTCAGCGGGAGGTAGGAATGAGCAGTTCTTC.

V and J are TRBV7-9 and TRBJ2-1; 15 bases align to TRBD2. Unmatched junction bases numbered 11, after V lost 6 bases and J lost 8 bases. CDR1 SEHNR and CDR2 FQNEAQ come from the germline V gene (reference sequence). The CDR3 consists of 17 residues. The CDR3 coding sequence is TGTGCCAGCAGATTCTGGACTAGCGGGAGGGCCAGGGATGAGCAGTTCTTC. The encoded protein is CASRFWTSGRARDEQFF.

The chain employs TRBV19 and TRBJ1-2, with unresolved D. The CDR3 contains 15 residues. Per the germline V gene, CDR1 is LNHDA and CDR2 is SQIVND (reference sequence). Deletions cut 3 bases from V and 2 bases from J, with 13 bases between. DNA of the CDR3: TGTGCCAGTAGTATCCTCCAAAGGCAGAACTATGGCTACACCTTC. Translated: CASSILQRQNYGYTF.

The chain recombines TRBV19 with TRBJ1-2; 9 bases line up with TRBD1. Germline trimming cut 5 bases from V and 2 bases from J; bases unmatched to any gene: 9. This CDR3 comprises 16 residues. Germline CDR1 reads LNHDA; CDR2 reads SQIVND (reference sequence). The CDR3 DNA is TGTGCCAGTAGTGTCGACAGGGACAGGGTAAACTATGGCTACACCTTC. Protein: CASSVDRDRVNYGYTF.

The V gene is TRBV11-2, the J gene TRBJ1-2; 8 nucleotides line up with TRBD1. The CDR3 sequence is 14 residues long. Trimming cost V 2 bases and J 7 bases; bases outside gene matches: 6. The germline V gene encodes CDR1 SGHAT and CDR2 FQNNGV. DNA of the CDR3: TGTGCCAGCAGCTTACAATCCGGGACAGGTGGCTACACCTTC. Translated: CASSLQSGTGGYTF.

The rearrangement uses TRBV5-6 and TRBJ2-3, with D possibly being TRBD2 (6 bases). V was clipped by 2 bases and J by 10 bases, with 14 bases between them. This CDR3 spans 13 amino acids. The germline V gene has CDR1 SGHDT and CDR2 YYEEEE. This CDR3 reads CASSFGGRPSQYF. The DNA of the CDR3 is TGTGCCAGCAGCTTTGGAGGGAGGCCTTCGCAGTATTTT. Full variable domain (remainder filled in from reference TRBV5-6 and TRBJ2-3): DAGVTQSPTHLIKTRGQQVTLRCSPKSGHDTVSWYQQALGQGPQFIFQYYEEEERQRGNFPDRFSGHQFPNYSSELNVNALLLGDSALYLCASSFGGRPSQYFGPGTRLTVL.

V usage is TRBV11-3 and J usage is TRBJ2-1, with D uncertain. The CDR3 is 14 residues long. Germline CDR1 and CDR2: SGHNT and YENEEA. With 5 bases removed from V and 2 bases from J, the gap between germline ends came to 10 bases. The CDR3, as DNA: TGTGCCAGCAGCCCGTCATCTACCTACAATGAGCAGTTCTTC. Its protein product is CASSPSSTYNEQFF.

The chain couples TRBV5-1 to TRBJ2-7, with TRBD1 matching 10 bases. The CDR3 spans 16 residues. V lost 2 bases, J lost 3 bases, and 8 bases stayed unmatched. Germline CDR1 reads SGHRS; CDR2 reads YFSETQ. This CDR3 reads CASSFTPGQGLYEQYF. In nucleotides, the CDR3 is TGCGCCAGCAGCTTTACCCCGGGACAGGGGCTCTACGAGCAGTACTTC.

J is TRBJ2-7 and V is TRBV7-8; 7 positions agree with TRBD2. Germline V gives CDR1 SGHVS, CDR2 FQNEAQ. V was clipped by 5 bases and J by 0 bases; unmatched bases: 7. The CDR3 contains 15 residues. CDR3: CASSHTGGSSYEQYF. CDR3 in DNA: TGTGCCAGCAGCCACACCGGCGGGAGCTCCTACGAGCAGTACTTC.

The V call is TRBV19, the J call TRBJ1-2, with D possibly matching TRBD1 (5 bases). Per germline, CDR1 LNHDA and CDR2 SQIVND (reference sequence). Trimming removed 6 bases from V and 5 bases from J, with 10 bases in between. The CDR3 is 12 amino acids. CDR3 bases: TGTGCCAGTAGCCTGGGGGGATATGGCTACACCTTC. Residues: CASSLGGYGYTF.

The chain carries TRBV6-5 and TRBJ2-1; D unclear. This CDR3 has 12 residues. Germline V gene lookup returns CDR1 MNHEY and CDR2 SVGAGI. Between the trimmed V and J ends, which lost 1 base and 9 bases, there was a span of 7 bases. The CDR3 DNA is TGTGCCAGCAGTTACTGGGGTCGTGAGCAGTTCTTC. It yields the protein CASSYWGREQFF.

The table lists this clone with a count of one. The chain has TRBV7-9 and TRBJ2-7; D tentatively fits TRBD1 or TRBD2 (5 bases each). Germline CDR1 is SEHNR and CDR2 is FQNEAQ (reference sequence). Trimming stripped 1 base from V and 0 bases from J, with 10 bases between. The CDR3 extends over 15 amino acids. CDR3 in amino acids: CASSLVVGTSYEQYF. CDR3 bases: TGTGCCAGCAGCTTAGTTGTCGGGACCTCCTACGAGCAGTACTTC.

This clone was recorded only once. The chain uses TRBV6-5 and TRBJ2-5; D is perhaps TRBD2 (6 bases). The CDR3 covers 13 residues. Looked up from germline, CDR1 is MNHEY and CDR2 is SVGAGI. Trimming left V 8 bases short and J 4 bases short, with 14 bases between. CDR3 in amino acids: CASARRGSETQYF. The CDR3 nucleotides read TGTGCCAGCGCCCGGCGGGGTTCAGAGACCCAGTACTTC.

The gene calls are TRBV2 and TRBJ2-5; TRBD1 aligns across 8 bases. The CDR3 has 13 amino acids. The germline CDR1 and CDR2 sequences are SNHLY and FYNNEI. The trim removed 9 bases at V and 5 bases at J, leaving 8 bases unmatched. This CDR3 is CARGQGAGETQYF. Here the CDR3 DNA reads TGTGCCAGGGGCCAGGGGGCAGGGGAGACCCAGTACTTC. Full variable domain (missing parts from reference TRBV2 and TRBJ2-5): EPEVTQTPSHQVTQMGQEVILRCVPISNHLYFYWYRQILGQKVEFLVSFYNNEISEKSEIFDDQFSVERPDGSNFTLKIRSTKLEDSAMYFCARGQGAGETQYFGPGTRLLVL.

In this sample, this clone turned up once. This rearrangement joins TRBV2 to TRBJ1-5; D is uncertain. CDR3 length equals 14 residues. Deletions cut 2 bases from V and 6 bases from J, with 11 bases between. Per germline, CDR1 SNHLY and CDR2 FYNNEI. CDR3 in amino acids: CASSENQAGQPQHF. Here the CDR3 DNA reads TGTGCCAGCAGTGAAAACCAGGCGGGTCAGCCCCAGCATTTT.

CDR3 loop: CASSLVTGTHFAGELFF. As DNA, the CDR3 is TGTGCCAGCAGCTTAGTGACCGGGACTCACTTTGCCGGGGAGCTGTTTTTT. The gene calls are TRBV7-6 and TRBJ2-2; D may be TRBD2 (6 bases). The V and J ends lost 1 base and 6 bases respectively, with 18 bases between them. CDR3 length: 17 residues. Germline CDR1 and CDR2: SGHVS and FNYEAQ.